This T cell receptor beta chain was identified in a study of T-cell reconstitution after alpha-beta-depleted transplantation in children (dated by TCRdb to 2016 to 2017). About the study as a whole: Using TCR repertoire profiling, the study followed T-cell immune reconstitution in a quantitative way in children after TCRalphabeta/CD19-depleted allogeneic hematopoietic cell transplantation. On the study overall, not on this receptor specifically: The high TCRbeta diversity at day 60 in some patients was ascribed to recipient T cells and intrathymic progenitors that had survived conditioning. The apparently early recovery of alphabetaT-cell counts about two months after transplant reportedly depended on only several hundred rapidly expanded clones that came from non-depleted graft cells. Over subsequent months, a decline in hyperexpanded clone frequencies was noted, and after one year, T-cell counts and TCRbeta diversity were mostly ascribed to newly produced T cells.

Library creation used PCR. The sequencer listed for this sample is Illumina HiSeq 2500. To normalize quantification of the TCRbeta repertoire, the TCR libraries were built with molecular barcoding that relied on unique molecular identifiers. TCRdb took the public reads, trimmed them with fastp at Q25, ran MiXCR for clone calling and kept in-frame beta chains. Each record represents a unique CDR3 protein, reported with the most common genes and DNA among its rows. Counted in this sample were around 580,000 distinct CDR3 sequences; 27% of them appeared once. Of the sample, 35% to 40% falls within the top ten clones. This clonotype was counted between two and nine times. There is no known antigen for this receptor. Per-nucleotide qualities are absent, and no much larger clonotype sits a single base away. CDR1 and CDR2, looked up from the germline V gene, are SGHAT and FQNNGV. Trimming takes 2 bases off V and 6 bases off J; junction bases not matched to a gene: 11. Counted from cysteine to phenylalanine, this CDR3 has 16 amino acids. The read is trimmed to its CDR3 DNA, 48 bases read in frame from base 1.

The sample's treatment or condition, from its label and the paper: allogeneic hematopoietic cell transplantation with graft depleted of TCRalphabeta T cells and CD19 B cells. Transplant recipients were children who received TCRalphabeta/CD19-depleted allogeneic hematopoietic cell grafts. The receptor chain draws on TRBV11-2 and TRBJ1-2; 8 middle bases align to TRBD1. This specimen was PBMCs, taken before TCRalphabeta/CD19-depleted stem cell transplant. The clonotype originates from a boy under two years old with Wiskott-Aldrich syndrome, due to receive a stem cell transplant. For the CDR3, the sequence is CASSLTGGAGIDGYTF. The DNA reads TGTGCCAGCAGCTTAACAGGGGGTGCTGGGATTGATGGCTACACCTTC.